Sequencing of this TCR beta chain was carried out in a study of long-term antiretroviral therapy in people with HIV. The authors ran the immunoSEQ assay, v3.0, at survey level. Each sample aimed for about 35,000-55,000 sequenced T-cell genomes. Method: immunoSEQ multiplex PCR; TCRdb's copy keeps in-frame clones and lacks some. The table includes 20,000 to 30,000 clones, 81% detected once. Germline lookup yields CDR1 SEHNR and CDR2 FQNEAQ (reference sequence). This CDR3 region has 13 residues. V shed 6 bases and J 14 bases; nucleotides not matched to a gene: 13. This specimen was unsorted PBMCs, taken at the start of antiretroviral therapy, before treatment. The receptor comes from a woman between 18 and 30 years old with HIV. The chain links TRBV7-9 to TRBJ2-1; 7 nucleotides match TRBD1. CDR3 sequence (DNA): TGTGCCAGCAGTTTACCCGGACAGGATTCGGAGTTCTTC. Translation gives CASSLPGQDSEFF.